The 25 T cell receptor beta chains presented below share a single source sample, sequenced in a study of cytomegalovirus exposure and HLA in healthy donors. Primers included in the PCR were 60 Vbeta and 13 Jbeta primers. Sequencing used immunoSEQ multiplex PCR; TCRdb keeps in-frame clones, though not all of them. The data contain approximately 170,000 clones, roughly 83% of them seen just once; the ten biggest clones take up about 2.2%. Sequencing was performed on PBMCs. These receptors were obtained from a woman aged 50 to 60 in good health and CMV-seronegative.

The V and J genes are TRBV29-1 and TRBJ2-6, with 7 bases fitting TRBD1. The germline V gene encodes CDR1 SQVTM and CDR2 ANQGSEA. The CDR3 sequence is 16 residues long. Germline trimming cut 6 bases from V and 1 base from J; bases unmatched to any gene: 9. The CDR3 spells CSVQQGLPSGANVLTF. CDR3 sequence (DNA): TGCAGCGTACAACAGGGGCTACCTTCTGGGGCCAACGTCCTGACTTTC.

The chain is built from TRBV7-2 and TRBJ2-7; 8 nucleotides match TRBD2. V lost 5 bases, J lost 5 bases, and 11 bases stayed unmatched. The CDR3 consists of 15 residues. CDR1 and CDR2 (germline): SGHTA, FQGNSA. The CDR3 DNA reads as TGTGCCAGCAGCAAATATAGCGGGGCCCCCAACGAGCAGTACTTC. Translation: CASSKYSGAPNEQYF.

The chain carries TRBV7-2 and TRBJ1-5; D unresolved. V lost 1 base to trimming and J lost 7 bases, with 14 bases between them. Germline V gene lookup returns CDR1 SGHTA and CDR2 FQGNSA. The CDR3 is 15 amino acids. CDR3 DNA: TGTGCCAGCAGCTTAGTTGGGTTGGGAGGGCAGCCCCAGCATTTT. Its protein product is CASSLVGLGGQPQHF.

The rearrangement links TRBV30 to TRBJ1-2; D gene unclear. The V and J ends lost 2 bases and 1 base respectively, with 14 bases between them. The CDR3 runs to 15 residues. Germline-derived CDR1 and CDR2 are GTSNPN and SVGIG (reference sequence). For the CDR3, the DNA is TGTGCCTGGAGTCCACTGGAGTTCCGTAACTATGGCTACACCTTC. Protein sequence: CAWSPLEFRNYGYTF.

The chain has TRBV27 and TRBJ1-6; the D is unclear. The CDR3 runs to 16 residues. V dropped 2 bases and J dropped 9 bases, with 17 bases sitting between them. From germline, CDR1 is MNHEY and CDR2 SMNVEV (reference sequence). CDR3 in DNA: TGTGCCAGCAGTTTAAACAGACCCATAACCGGTTCACCCCTCCACTTT. Protein: CASSLNRPITGSPLHF.

The V gene is TRBV4-3, the J gene TRBJ1-1, with 9 bases aligning to TRBD1. The V segment lost 4 bases and the J segment 1 base; nucleotides outside the gene matches: 10. From germline, CDR1 is LGHNA and CDR2 YSLEER. There are 17 residues in the CDR3. CDR3 DNA sequence: TGCGCCAGCAGCCGGGGGACAGGGTTAGGCGGGAACACTGAAGCTTTCTTT. This sequence encodes CASSRGTGLGGNTEAFF.

This sequence joins TRBV15 and TRBJ2-7; D might be TRBD1 (6 bases). Germline CDR1 LNHNV, CDR2 YYDKDF (reference sequence). This CDR3 region has 12 residues. The CDR3 sequence is CATSRDRGDLVV. CDR3 in DNA: TGTGCCACCAGCAGAGACAGGGGCGACTTGGTAGTC.

The rearrangement uses TRBV6-1 and TRBJ2-5; D is possibly TRBD1 (6 bases). The V end was cut by 3 bases, the J end by 4 bases, with 12 bases between. Looked up from germline, CDR1 is MNHNS and CDR2 is SASEGT. The CDR3 sequence is 14 residues long. The CDR3 DNA sequence: TGTGCCAGCAGTGAGGGCAGGGGTGGAGAGACCCAGTACTTC. This encodes CASSEGRGGETQYF.

The chain joins TRBV19 to TRBJ2-3; 10 bases are shared with TRBD2. Germline V gene lookup returns CDR1 LNHDA and CDR2 SQIVND (reference sequence). V lost 4 bases to trimming and J lost 2 bases; unmatched junction nucleotides: 3. The CDR3 runs 15 residues. The CDR3 is CASSTLAGDTDTQYF. CDR3 nucleotides: TGTGCCAGTAGTACGCTAGCGGGAGACACAGATACGCAGTATTTT.

V gene TRBV4-1 combines with J gene TRBJ2-7; tentative D call: TRBD2 (6 bases). The germline CDR1 and CDR2 sequences are MGHRA and YSYEKL. Trimming took off 1 base at V and 7 bases at J, with 11 bases between the two ends. This CDR3 has 13 residues. The CDR3 nucleotides are TGCGCCAGCAGCCAAGTGGAGGGCCGGGAGCAGTACTTC. Protein sequence: CASSQVEGREQYF.

V and J are TRBV29-1 and TRBJ2-5; 9 nucleotides match TRBD2. Trimming at V came to 4 bases and at J to 5 bases, leaving 5 bases not matched to a gene. The CDR3 is 13 amino acids. Germline lookup yields CDR1 SQVTM and CDR2 ANQGSEA. The CDR3 spells CSVGRGGSETQYF. The DNA for the CDR3 is TGCAGCGTTGGGCGGGGGGGCTCCGAGACCCAGTACTTC.

This clone turned up a few times. The gene calls are TRBV19 and TRBJ1-5; D might be TRBD1 (6 bases). Germline assignment: CDR1 LNHDA and CDR2 SQIVND (reference sequence). The CDR3 sequence is 15 residues long. The V end lost 5 bases, the J end lost 4 bases, and 15 bases lay between the germline ends. The CDR3 DNA sequence: TGTGCCAGTAGTTCCAAGGACAGTTTTAATCAGCCCCAGCATTTT. It translates to CASSSKDSFNQPQHF.

The chain has TRBV5-1 and TRBJ1-2; 8 bases match TRBD1. The length of the CDR3 is 14 residues. V shed 4 bases and J 6 bases; nucleotides not matched to a gene: 8. Looked up from germline, CDR1 is SGHRS and CDR2 is YFSETQ. CDR3 sequence reads: CASSPGQGRDGYTF. The CDR3 bases are TGCGCCAGCAGCCCAGGACAGGGAAGGGATGGCTACACCTTC.

The rearrangement links TRBV27 to TRBJ1-2, with D possibly being TRBD1 (5 bases). CDR1 is MNHEY, CDR2 SMNVEV, per germline (reference sequence). V was shortened by 3 bases and J by 6 bases, with 8 bases between the two germline ends. The CDR3 runs to 12 residues. The CDR3 region has the DNA TGTGCCAGCAGTTTTGTCAGGGATGGCTACACCTTC. Translating it yields CASSFVRDGYTF.

The chain links TRBV7-2 to TRBJ2-5; 7 bases line up with TRBD1. V shed 2 bases and J 4 bases; nucleotides not matched to a gene: 4. The CDR3 runs 14 residues. From germline, CDR1 is SGHTA and CDR2 FQGNSA. The CDR3 protein is CASSLTGDAETQYF. The CDR3 DNA reads TGTGCCAGCAGCTTAACAGGGGACGCAGAGACCCAGTACTTC.

J is TRBJ1-4 and V is TRBV28, with D possibly being TRBD1 (6 bases). V was cut by 8 bases and J by 8 bases, with 24 bases left in between. The CDR3 sequence is 16 residues long. In germline, CDR1 is MDHEN, CDR2 SYDVKM. CDR3 sequence reads: CASVEPRGRLREKLFF. The CDR3 DNA reads TGTGCCAGCGTCGAACCCAGGGGCCGCTTGAGGGAAAAACTGTTTTTT.

The chain uses TRBV7-2 and TRBJ1-1; possibly TRBD1 for D (6 bases). There are 14 residues in the CDR3. V lost 1 base and J lost 7, with 13 bases in between. The germline gives CDR1 SGHTA, CDR2 FQGNSA. CDR3 sequence reads: CASSLDQGTIEAFF. CDR3 sequence (DNA): TGTGCCAGCAGCTTAGACCAGGGGACCATTGAAGCTTTCTTT.

CDR3 protein: CASSSFGTGNNEQFF. The CDR3 DNA sequence: TGTGCCAGCAGCTCATTCGGGACAGGGAACAATGAGCAGTTCTTC. V usage is TRBV5-8 and J usage is TRBJ2-1, with 9 bases that match TRBD1. The CDR3 is 15 residues long. J lost 5 bases, V lost 3 bases, and 6 bases had no gene match. Germline CDR1 SGHTS, CDR2 YDEGEE.

The sample holds a few counts of this clone. The chain joins TRBV7-9 to TRBJ1-5, with D possibly being TRBD1 (6 bases). CDR1 and CDR2 (germline): SEHNR, FQNEAQ (reference sequence). V was pared by 2 bases and J by 4 bases, with 6 bases between. CDR3 length: 13 amino acids. This CDR3 reads CASSLQGNQPQHF. CDR3 in DNA: TGTGCCAGCAGCTTACAGGGGAATCAGCCCCAGCATTTT.

The sample holds one count of this clone. J is TRBJ1-5 and V is TRBV6-1; 7 bases are a match to TRBD1. The CDR3 is 13 residues long. V lost 9 bases and J lost 4; bases outside the gene matches: 6. Germline CDR1 reads MNHNS; CDR2 reads SASEGT. The CDR3 nucleotides read TGTGCCAGTGAGGACAGGAGTAATCAGCCCCAGCATTTT. Residues: CASEDRSNQPQHF.

The chain is built from TRBV18 and TRBJ2-5; 10 nucleotides agree with TRBD2. Trimming removed 3 bases from V and 4 bases from J; junction bases left unmatched: 5. Germline V lookup: CDR1 KGHSH, CDR2 LQKENI. This CDR3 contains 15 residues. This CDR3 reads CASSPTAGGRETQYF. CDR3 DNA: TGTGCCAGCTCACCGACAGCGGGAGGGAGAGAGACCCAGTACTTC.

This sequence joins TRBV27 and TRBJ2-3; the match to TRBD2 covers 8 bases. Trimming at V came to 6 bases and at J to 4 bases, leaving 12 bases not matched to a gene. Germline CDR1 reads MNHEY; CDR2 reads SMNVEV (reference sequence). The CDR3 runs to 16 residues. The CDR3 coding sequence is TGTGCCAGCAGACCAATCTGGCGGGAGGTACCAGATACGCAGTATTTT. Protein product: CASRPIWREVPDTQYF.

The chain uses TRBV9 and TRBJ2-1, with a tentative D call TRBD1 (5 bases). Looked up from germline, CDR1 is SGDLS and CDR2 is YYNGEE. The CDR3 spans 16 residues. V dropped 0 bases and J dropped 8 bases, with 18 bases sitting between them. The CDR3 spells CASSVAGSTVGDEQFF. Written as DNA, the CDR3 is TGTGCCAGCAGCGTAGCAGGGTCTACCGTTGGTGATGAGCAGTTCTTC.

The chain is built from TRBV7-2 and TRBJ1-1; D is unresolved. This CDR3 comprises 17 residues. V lost 5 bases and J lost 4, with 23 bases in between. Germline lookup yields CDR1 SGHTA and CDR2 FQGNSA. In DNA form, the CDR3 reads TGTGCCAGCAGCCCCCCGAGGGCAACCCCCGAGGGCACTGAAGCTTTCTTT. Translation: CASSPPRATPEGTEAFF.

The rearrangement uses TRBV30 and TRBJ2-7; D gene unclear. The length of the CDR3 is 12 residues. In germline, CDR1 is GTSNPN, CDR2 SVGIG (reference sequence). The CDR3 region is CAYTEYLHEQYF. CDR3 coding DNA: TGTGCTTATACAGAGTATCTTCACGAGCAGTACTTC.